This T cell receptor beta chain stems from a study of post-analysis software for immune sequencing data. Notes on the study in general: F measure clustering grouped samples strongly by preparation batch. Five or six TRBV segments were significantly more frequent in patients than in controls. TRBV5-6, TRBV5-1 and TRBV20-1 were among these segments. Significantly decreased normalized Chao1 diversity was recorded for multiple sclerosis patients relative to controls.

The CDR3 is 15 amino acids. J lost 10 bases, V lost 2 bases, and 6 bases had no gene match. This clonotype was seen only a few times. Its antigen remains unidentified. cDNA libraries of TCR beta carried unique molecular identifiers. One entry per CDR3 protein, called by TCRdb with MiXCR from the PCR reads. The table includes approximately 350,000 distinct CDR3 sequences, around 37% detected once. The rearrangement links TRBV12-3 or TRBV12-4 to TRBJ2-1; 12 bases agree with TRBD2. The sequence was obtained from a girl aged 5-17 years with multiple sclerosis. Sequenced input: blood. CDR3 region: CASSLSLAGGQEQFF. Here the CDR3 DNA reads TGTGCCAGCAGTTTAAGCCTAGCGGGGGGGCAAGAGCAGTTCTTC.